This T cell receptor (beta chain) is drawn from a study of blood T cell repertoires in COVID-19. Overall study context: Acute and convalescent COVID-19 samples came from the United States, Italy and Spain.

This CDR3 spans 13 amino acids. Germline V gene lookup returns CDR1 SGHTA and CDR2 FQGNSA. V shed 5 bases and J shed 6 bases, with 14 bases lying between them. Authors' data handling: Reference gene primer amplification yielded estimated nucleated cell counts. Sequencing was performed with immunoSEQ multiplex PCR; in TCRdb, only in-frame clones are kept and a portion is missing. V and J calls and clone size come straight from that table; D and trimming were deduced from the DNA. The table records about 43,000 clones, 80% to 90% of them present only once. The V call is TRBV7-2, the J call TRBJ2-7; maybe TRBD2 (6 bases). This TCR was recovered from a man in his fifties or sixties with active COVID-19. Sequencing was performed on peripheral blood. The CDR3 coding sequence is TGTGCCAGCAGCCCCTCGCCGGGAGCCGAGCAGTACTTC. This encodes CASSPSPGAEQYF.